This entry features one T cell receptor beta chain sequence. The CDR3 extends over 14 amino acids. Germline values: CDR1 MNHEY, CDR2 SVGEGT. Trimming pared 5 bases from V and 5 bases from J, leaving 15 bases between. TCRdb's copy holds only in-frame clones and misses some; the assay was immunoSEQ multiplex PCR. The profile shows approximately 170,000 clones, around four fifths of them singletons. The study drew participants aged about 18 to 95 years from about two dozen US areas. Participant-reported clinical history was the basis for cohort assignment. The sample originates from a study of blood T cell repertoires in COVID-19. Turning to the study itself: Material from acute and convalescent COVID-19 was sourced from the United States, Italy and Spain. Nucleic acid was either cDNA or gDNA, and it came from T cells, B-cell-depleted T cells, or PBMCs.

The clonotype comes from a woman aged 50 to 60 in a cohort exposed to, infected with or recovered from COVID-19 (not recorded which). The source material was PBMCs or T cells enriched from blood (not recorded which). The chain uses TRBV6-2 or TRBV6-3 and TRBJ2-5; possible D gene TRBD1, 6 bases. The CDR3 region is CASSKTGPMETQYF. The CDR3, as DNA: TGTGCCAGCAGTAAGACAGGCCCAATGGAGACCCAGTACTTC.